The clone carrying this T cell receptor (beta chain) was picked up many times. Its specificity is not known. This entry comes from a study of CD8 T cells in ankylosing spondylitis. TCRdb ran MiXCR on the 5' RACE reads and lists one entry per CDR3 protein. This sample carries about 240,000 distinct CDR3 sequences, 8.6% of them seen once, and the ten largest clones take approximately 6.3%. Findings and limits, study-wide: A motif of roughly eight highly homologous TCR beta variants was seen as apparently characteristic of ankylosing spondylitis blood. Prior work had noted some motif variants in reactive arthritis blood and synovial fluid. Disease-linked clones were reportedly significantly enriched in matched ankylosing spondylitis synovial fluid.

Sequenced input: blood, either unsorted or a sorted T cell fraction (not recorded which). The TCR originated in a male donor with ankylosing spondylitis or in good health (not recorded which).

The CDR3 loop is CVPGGTSYNEQFF. The CDR3 nucleotides are TGTGTACCAGGGGGAACCTCCTACAATGAGCAGTTCTTC. V gene TRBV7-9 combines with J gene TRBJ2-1, with 7 bases lining up with TRBD1. CDR3 size: 13 residues. Germline CDR1 SEHNR, CDR2 FQNEAQ (reference sequence). Full variable domain (remainder filled in from reference TRBV7-9 and TRBJ2-1): DTGVSQNPRHKITKRGQNVTFRCDPISEHNRLYWYRQTLGQGPEFLTYFQNEAQLEKSRLLSDRFSAERPKGSFSTLEIQRTEQGDSAMYLCVPGGTSYNEQFFGPGTRLTVL.